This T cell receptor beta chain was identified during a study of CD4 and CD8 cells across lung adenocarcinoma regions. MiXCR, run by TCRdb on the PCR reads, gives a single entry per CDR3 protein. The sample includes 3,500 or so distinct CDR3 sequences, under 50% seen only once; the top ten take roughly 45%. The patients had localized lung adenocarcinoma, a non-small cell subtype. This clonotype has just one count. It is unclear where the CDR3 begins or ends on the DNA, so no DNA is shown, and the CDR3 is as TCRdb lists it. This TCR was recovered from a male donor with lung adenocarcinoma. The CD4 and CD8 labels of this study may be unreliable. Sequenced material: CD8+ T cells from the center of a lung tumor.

The CDR3 sequence is CASTGIGVGSGANVLNF. J is TRBJ2-6 and V is TRBV6-1; the table gives TRBD1 as D, unverified against the DNA. With termini counted, the CDR3 has 17 amino acids. Looked up from germline, CDR1 is MNHNS and CDR2 is SASEGT.